These 25 T cell receptor beta chains originate from one sample sequenced in a study of T cell repertoires in cytomegalovirus infection. From the reads, TCRdb called clonotypes with MiXCR, one entry per CDR3 protein. The sample lists about 160,000 distinct CDR3 sequences, approximately 17% seen once, with around 20% in the top ten. The sample consisted of CD8+ T cells from PBMCs. The receptors here all came from a human donor in good health (CMV status not recorded). Some clones in this sample may be carry-over from other donors' samples.

This clonotype was seen a few times. The rearrangement uses TRBV7-9 and TRBJ2-1; no definite D call. Germline V gene data show CDR1 as SEHNR and CDR2 as FQNEAQ (reference sequence). The CDR3 is made up of 17 amino acids. V was cut by 0 bases and J by 0 bases, with 12 bases left in between. CDR3 loop: CASSLAGKLSSYNEQFF. The CDR3 DNA reads as TGTGCCAGCAGCTTAGCGGGGAAACTTAGCTCCTACAATGAGCAGTTCTTC.

This clonotype was recorded a few times. The chain carries TRBV6-2 or TRBV6-3 and TRBJ1-2, with 10 bases identical to TRBD1. Germline V CDR1 and CDR2: MNHEY, SVGEGT. The CDR3 extends over 13 amino acids. J gave up 12 bases and V 6 bases, and 10 bases lay outside the gene matches. The CDR3 here is CASRPGQGPEDTF. CDR3 DNA: TGTGCCAGCAGACCGGGACAGGGGCCTGAGGACACCTTC.

The chain employs TRBV6-2 or TRBV6-3 and TRBJ2-1; 8 nucleotides match TRBD2. CDR1 and CDR2 (germline): MNHEY, SVGEGT. Germline trimming cut 7 bases from V and 7 bases from J; bases unmatched to any gene: 9. The CDR3 spans 14 residues. The CDR3 DNA sequence: TGTGCCAGCACCATACGGGCTAGCGGGAATGAGCAGTTCTTC. As protein: CASTIRASGNEQFF.

This clonotype was seen a handful of times. The chain couples TRBV7-2 to TRBJ2-7, with TRBD1 identical over 9 bases. CDR3 size: 17 residues. The V gene end was trimmed by 1 base and the J gene end by 5 bases; junction bases not matched to a gene: 12. Germline V lookup: CDR1 SGHTA, CDR2 FQGNSA. This CDR3 is CASSLDPGSRDRDEQYF. The CDR3 region has the DNA TGTGCCAGCAGCTTAGACCCGGGGTCTAGGGACAGGGACGAGCAGTACTTC.

At least ten counts were recorded for this clonotype. The chain uses TRBV7-2 and TRBJ1-1; D remains ambiguous. The CDR3 is 16 amino acids. Germline values: CDR1 SGHTA, CDR2 FQGNSA. The V end was cut by 1 base, the J end by 0 bases, with 12 bases between. The CDR3 DNA reads TGTGCCAGCAGCTTAGGATGGGGAAACATGAACACTGAAGCTTTCTTT. Translating it yields CASSLGWGNMNTEAFF.

The chain joins TRBV19 to TRBJ1-5; TRBD1 might be the D (6 bases). The germline V gene encodes CDR1 LNHDA and CDR2 SQIVND (reference sequence). The V end was cut by 1 base, the J end by 3 bases, with 13 bases between. CDR3 length: 16 amino acids. In nucleotides, the CDR3 is TGTGCCAGTAGTATAGTTCCGGGGGCGGCCAATCAGCCCCAGCATTTT. Translated: CASSIVPGAANQPQHF.

This clonotype was seen many times. The chain is built from TRBV7-8 and TRBJ2-3; 7 bases line up with TRBD2. J was trimmed by 4 bases and V by 3 bases; bases with no gene match: 1. From germline, CDR1 is SGHVS and CDR2 FQNEAQ. CDR3 length equals 13 residues. The CDR3 spells CASSFLAADTQYF. The CDR3 DNA is TGTGCCAGCAGCTTTCTAGCGGCAGATACGCAGTATTTT.

This clonotype was observed at least ten times. The rearrangement joins TRBV7-8 to TRBJ2-7; 9 bases are shared with TRBD2. CDR3 length: 17 amino acids. Trimming at V came to 6 bases and at J to 6 bases, leaving 18 bases not matched to a gene. Germline CDR1 is SGHVS and CDR2 is FQNEAQ. In DNA, the CDR3 is TGTGCCAGCAGTACCGAAGCGATCGGACTAGCGAACTCCGAGCAGTACTTC. It is translated as CASSTEAIGLANSEQYF. Full variable domain (rest looked up from reference TRBV7-8 and TRBJ2-7): GAGVSQSPRYKVAKRGQDVALRCDPISGHVSLFWYQQALGQGPEFLTYFQNEAQLDKSGLPSDRFFAERPEGSVSTLKIQRTQQEDSAVYLCASSTEAIGLANSEQYFGPGTRLTVT.

The chain recombines TRBV6-2 or TRBV6-3 with TRBJ2-1, with D perhaps TRBD2 (5 bases). CDR1 is MNHEY, CDR2 SVGEGT, per germline. This CDR3 has 16 residues. Trimming removed 2 bases at V and 0 bases at J, with 11 bases between. The CDR3 reads CASSYRRTYSYNEQFF. The CDR3 coding sequence is TGTGCCAGCAGTTACAGGAGGACTTACTCCTACAATGAGCAGTTCTTC.

This clonotype has at least ten counts. The chain carries TRBV28 and TRBJ2-7; TRBD2 matches 7 bases. Germline values: CDR1 MDHEN, CDR2 SYDVKM. The CDR3 contains 14 residues. The V gene end was trimmed by 6 bases and the J gene end by 6 bases; junction bases not matched to a gene: 11. CDR3 in amino acids: CASSKLTSTSEQYF. In DNA form, the CDR3 reads TGTGCCAGCAGCAAGTTGACTAGCACCTCCGAGCAGTACTTC.

The gene calls are TRBV27 and TRBJ2-3, with TRBD2 as a possible D gene (6 bases). The CDR3 spans 15 residues. The germline V gene encodes CDR1 MNHEY and CDR2 SMNVEV (reference sequence). The V end was cut by 3 bases, the J end by 1 base, with 11 bases between. CDR3 residues: CASSFLAARTDTQYF. In DNA, the CDR3 is TGTGCCAGCAGTTTTTTAGCGGCCCGCACAGATACGCAGTATTTT.

This chain uses TRBV28 with TRBJ2-1; 10 nucleotides align to TRBD2. The CDR3 consists of 17 residues. V was pared by 2 bases and J by 6 bases, with 10 bases of the junction left unmatched. CDR1 and CDR2 (germline): MDHEN, SYDVKM. The CDR3 reads CASSLEASGSPANEQFF. The CDR3 DNA is TGTGCCAGCAGTTTAGAGGCTAGCGGGAGCCCAGCCAATGAGCAGTTCTTC.

For this clonotype: An end of the junction differs from the germline gene, which may be a read error. The chain combines TRBV14 with TRBJ1-1; tentatively, D is TRBD1 (6 bases). The CDR3 contains 14 residues. The germline CDR1 and CDR2 sequences are SGHDN and FVKESK. CDR3 in DNA: TGTGCCAGCTCCCGGAAAGGGGGGCGAACTGAAGCTCTCTTT. This translates into CASSRKGGRTEALF. The variable domain in full, with the rest retrieved from reference TRBV14 and TRBJ1-1, is EAGVTQFPSHSVIEKGQTVTLRCDPISGHDNLYWYRRVMGKEIKFLLHFVKESKQDESGMPNNRFLAERTGGTYSTLKVQPAELEDSGVYFCASSRKGGRTEALFGQGTRLTVV.

This clonotype was detected only a few times. The V and J genes are TRBV7-3 and TRBJ2-1, with D hard to call. Germline V CDR1 and CDR2: SGHTA, FQGTGA. Between the trimmed V and J ends, which lost 5 bases and 8 bases, there was a span of 10 bases. The CDR3 has 12 residues. This CDR3 is CASSPDGDEQFF. The CDR3 region has the DNA TGTGCCAGCAGCCCGGACGGAGATGAGCAGTTCTTC.

The V and J genes are TRBV7-2 and TRBJ1-5, with TRBD1 identical over 9 bases. With 3 bases clipped from V and 6 bases from J, the junction kept 6 bases outside the gene matches. The CDR3 is 15 residues long. Germline CDR1 is SGHTA and CDR2 is FQGNSA. CDR3 residues: CASSLGTGSAQPQHF. In nucleotides, the CDR3 is TGTGCCAGCAGCTTGGGGACAGGGTCGGCTCAGCCCCAGCATTTT. Full variable domain (rest looked up from reference TRBV7-2 and TRBJ1-5): GAGVSQSPSNKVTEKGKDVELRCDPISGHTALYWYRQSLGQGLEFLIYFQGNSAPDKSGLPSDRFSAERTGGSVSTLTIQRTQQEDSAVYLCASSLGTGSAQPQHFGDGTRLSIL.

This rearrangement joins TRBV6-2 or TRBV6-3 to TRBJ1-5; a possible D gene is TRBD1 (5 bases). This CDR3 is built from 12 residues. Germline-derived CDR1 and CDR2 are MNHEY and SVGEGT. V was shortened by 7 bases and J by 7 bases, with 11 bases between the two germline ends. CDR3 coding DNA: TGTGCCAGCACCCCCGGGGGGCAGCCCCAGCATTTT. Its protein is CASTPGGQPQHF.

V usage is TRBV6-2 or TRBV6-3 and J usage is TRBJ2-1; unclear D gene. This CDR3 is 15 amino acids long. Germline CDR1 is MNHEY and CDR2 is SVGEGT. V shed 2 bases and J shed 0 bases, with 8 bases lying between them. Here the CDR3 DNA reads TGTGCCAGCAGTTACGACACAAACTCCTACAATGAGCAGTTCTTC. It yields the protein CASSYDTNSYNEQFF.

The chain is built from TRBV19 and TRBJ2-7; perhaps TRBD2 as D (5 bases). CDR1 is LNHDA, CDR2 SQIVND, per germline (reference sequence). V was trimmed by 4 bases and J by 0 bases, leaving 10 bases between them. The CDR3 contains 14 residues. This chain's CDR3 is CASSTGLSSYEQYF. The CDR3 DNA follows: TGTGCCAGTAGTACTGGACTGAGCTCCTACGAGCAGTACTTC.

This clonotype has just a few counts. This rearrangement joins TRBV6-2 or TRBV6-3 to TRBJ2-5; D uncertain. This CDR3 region has 13 residues. Germline V lookup: CDR1 MNHEY, CDR2 SVGEGT. Trimming pared 3 bases from V and 5 bases from J, leaving 10 bases between. The CDR3 here is CASSYVRRETQYF. Here the CDR3 DNA reads TGTGCCAGCAGTTATGTCCGTCGGGAGACCCAGTACTTC.

This clonotype occurred a few times. The chain combines TRBV11-2 with TRBJ1-3; a possible D gene is TRBD1 (5 bases). V was shortened by 5 bases and J by 1 base, with 9 bases between the two germline ends. The CDR3 loop spans 14 amino acids. Germline CDR1 SGHAT, CDR2 FQNNGV. In DNA form, the CDR3 reads TGTGCCAGCAGCGTTACAGGTTCTGGAAACACCATATATTTT. It translates to CASSVTGSGNTIYF.

This clonotype was observed many times. The gene calls are TRBV2 and TRBJ2-5; 7 positions match TRBD1. The germline V gene has CDR1 SNHLY and CDR2 FYNNEI. The CDR3 runs 13 residues. Unmatched junction bases numbered 7, after V lost 7 bases and J lost 5 bases. The CDR3 protein is CASITRGRETQYF. In DNA form, the CDR3 reads TGTGCCAGCATTACAAGGGGGCGGGAGACCCAGTACTTC.

This clonotype came up a few times. V and J are TRBV7-2 and TRBJ2-3; D assignment may be TRBD1 or TRBD2 (6 bases each). Looked up from germline, CDR1 is SGHTA and CDR2 is FQGNSA. V shed 6 bases and J shed 6 bases, with 16 bases lying between them. This CDR3 is built from 14 residues. In DNA form, the CDR3 reads TGTGCCAGCAGGGAGAGAGGGGGGCGTGATACGCAGTATTTT. Amino acids: CASRERGGRDTQYF.

This clonotype was seen a handful of times. The V call is TRBV19, the J call TRBJ1-1; no reliable D call. CDR1 is LNHDA and CDR2 is SQIVND in the germline V gene (reference sequence). The V and J ends lost 8 bases and 4 bases respectively, with 17 bases between them. This CDR3 spans 14 amino acids. The CDR3 coding sequence is TGTGCCAGTCAGAGGCCCAAGGAAGGCACTGAAGCTTTCTTT. Its translation is CASQRPKEGTEAFF.

The chain links TRBV6-4 to TRBJ2-3, with TRBD2 matching 10 bases. Germline loops: CDR1 MRHNA, CDR2 SNTAGT. The CDR3 loop spans 15 amino acids. Losses at the gene ends were 5 bases for V and 1 base for J; bases not matched to a gene: 3. CDR3 loop: CASSFTSGGTDTQYF. The CDR3 bases are TGTGCCAGCAGTTTCACTAGCGGGGGCACAGATACGCAGTATTTT.

In its sample, this clonotype was seen a few times. The V call is TRBV7-2, the J call TRBJ1-2, with 7 bases matching TRBD1. Trimming removed 5 bases from V and 8 bases from J; junction bases left unmatched: 11. Germline loops: CDR1 SGHTA, CDR2 FQGNSA. This CDR3 is built from 14 residues. The CDR3 DNA is TGTGCCAGCAGCATATTTGACAGGGATTGGGGCTACACCTTC. It encodes CASSIFDRDWGYTF.